The clone carrying this T cell receptor beta chain was seen only a few times. The data are from a study of early T cells in non-severe SARS-CoV-2 infection. cDNA molecules, individually, were tagged with unique molecular identifiers. TCRdb used MiXCR to reprocess the 5' RACE reads, holding one entry per CDR3 protein. The sample records around 59,000 distinct CDR3 sequences, approximately 9% being singletons. The sequencing sample was made of whole blood. This clonotype was sampled from an adult who was a healthcare worker with PCR-confirmed SARS-CoV-2 infection or an uninfected control (not recorded which).

The CDR3: CATSAGVRNEQFF. The CDR3 DNA follows: TGTGCCACCAGTGCGGGAGTGCGGAATGAGCAGTTCTTC. V gene TRBV24-1 combines with J gene TRBJ2-1; possibly TRBD2 for D (6 bases). Germline CDR1 is KGHDR and CDR2 is SFDVKD. The V and J ends lost 5 bases and 7 bases respectively, with 11 bases between them. This CDR3 region has 13 residues.